The next 14 T cell receptor beta chains were all read from a single sample in a study of cytomegalovirus exposure and HLA in healthy donors. The study ran its PCR with 60 Vbeta and 13 Jbeta primers. Sequenced by immunoSEQ multiplex PCR; TCRdb stores in-frame clones only, minus some. This sample carries more than 85,000 clones, around 80% of them seen once, and the ten largest clones take just under 4%. The specimen sequenced was PBMCs. These receptors originate from a woman in her fifties or sixties in good health and CMV-seropositive.

This clone was counted only a few times. The chain combines TRBV5-4 with TRBJ1-3, with D possibly matching TRBD1 (5 bases). Germline CDR1 reads SGHNT; CDR2 reads YYREEE (reference sequence). This CDR3 has 14 amino acids. Trimming took off 5 bases at V and 0 bases at J, with 9 bases between the two ends. CDR3 bases: TGTGCCAGCAGTCTCGACAGCTCTGGAAACACCATATATTTT. It encodes CASSLDSSGNTIYF. Based on the CDR3 plus reference TRBV5-4 and TRBJ1-3, the full variable domain is ETGVTQSPTHLIKTRGQQVTLRCSSQSGHNTVSWYQQALGQGPQFIFQYYREEENGRGNFPPRFSGLQFPNYSSELNVNALELDDSALYLCASSLDSSGNTIYFGEGSWLTVV.

The chain links TRBV11-2 to TRBJ2-1; the match to TRBD1 covers 9 bases. CDR1 SGHAT and CDR2 FQNNGV come from the germline V gene. With 3 bases clipped from V and 2 bases from J, the junction kept 8 bases outside the gene matches. The CDR3 spans 17 residues. CDR3 residues: CASSLVKDRGPYNEQFF. The CDR3 DNA sequence: TGTGCCAGCAGCTTGGTTAAGGACAGGGGTCCCTACAATGAGCAGTTCTTC.

The J gene is TRBJ1-5, the V gene TRBV15; a weak D match, TRBD1 (5 bases). Trimming shortened V by 6 bases and J by 4 bases, and 7 bases separated the two germline ends. CDR3 length equals 12 residues. Germline assignment: CDR1 LNHNV and CDR2 YYDKDF (reference sequence). The CDR3 sequence is CATRKGNQPQHF. In DNA, the CDR3 is TGTGCCACCAGGAAGGGGAATCAGCCCCAGCATTTT.

The chain joins TRBV11-1 to TRBJ1-4; 7 bases align to TRBD1. V was clipped by 3 bases and J by 8 bases; unmatched bases: 6. Germline CDR1 SGHAT, CDR2 FQDESV (reference sequence). The CDR3 loop spans 14 amino acids. CDR3 loop: CASSFRDSGEKLFF. The CDR3 DNA is TGTGCCAGCAGCTTCCGGGACAGTGGGGAAAAACTGTTTTTT.

The V call is TRBV30, the J call TRBJ2-1; the D gene is possibly TRBD2 (5 bases). Germline V gene lookup returns CDR1 GTSNPN and CDR2 SVGIG (reference sequence). The CDR3 is made up of 16 amino acids. Trimming removed 3 bases from V and 0 bases from J, with 15 bases in between. The CDR3 DNA follows: TGTGCCTGGAGGCCGGACGGGGTGAGCTCCTACAATGAGCAGTTCTTC. It is translated as CAWRPDGVSSYNEQFF. Full variable domain (outside the CDR3, taken from reference TRBV30 and TRBJ2-1): SQTIHQWPATLVQPVGSPLSLECTVEGTSNPNLYWYRQAAGRGLQLLFYSVGIGQISSEVPQNLSASRPQDRQFILSSKKLLLSDSGFYLCAWRPDGVSSYNEQFFGPGTRLTVL.

The chain couples TRBV6-5 to TRBJ1-1; D perhaps matches TRBD1 (5 bases). Germline values: CDR1 MNHEY, CDR2 SVGAGI. CDR3 length: 15 amino acids. The ends were cut back, 6 bases at V and 0 bases at J, with 14 bases in the middle. The CDR3: CASSPTGLLNTEAFF. CDR3 sequence (DNA): TGTGCCAGCAGCCCGACGGGACTTTTGAACACTGAAGCTTTCTTT.

The chain couples TRBV9 to TRBJ2-7; a possible D gene is TRBD2 (5 bases). Germline V lookup: CDR1 SGDLS, CDR2 YYNGEE. Deletions cut 0 bases from V and 9 bases from J, with 10 bases between. This CDR3 is built from 12 residues. CDR3: CASSVEPGRQYF. CDR3 in DNA: TGTGCCAGCAGCGTAGAACCGGGGAGGCAGTACTTC.

V usage is TRBV29-1 and J usage is TRBJ2-5, with 7 bases aligning to TRBD1. The CDR3 is 12 amino acids. CDR1 is SQVTM, CDR2 ANQGSEA, per germline. Trimming at V came to 6 bases and at J to 4 bases, leaving 5 bases not matched to a gene. CDR3 amino acids: CSVNRGRETQYF. The CDR3 DNA reads as TGCAGCGTGAACAGGGGAAGAGAGACCCAGTACTTC.

This clone was seen only a few times. The chain recombines TRBV5-6 with TRBJ1-1, with D possibly being TRBD1 (6 bases). V was cut by 1 base and J by 7 bases, with 8 bases left in between. This CDR3 has 12 residues. Germline V gene lookup returns CDR1 SGHDT and CDR2 YYEEEE. The CDR3 sequence is CASSLMDSEAFF. For the CDR3, the DNA is TGTGCCAGCAGCTTGATGGACAGTGAAGCTTTCTTT.

This chain uses TRBV10-2 with TRBJ2-1, with 10 bases aligning to TRBD1. Germline CDR1 WSHSY, CDR2 SAAADI. This CDR3 has 16 amino acids. After removal of 0 bases from V and 4 bases from J, the junction contained 3 bases not matched to a gene. In nucleotides, the CDR3 is TGCGCCAGCAGTGAGTCGAGACAGGGGGCTTACAATGAGCAGTTCTTC. It specifies CASSESRQGAYNEQFF.

This clone was observed a handful of times. The gene calls are TRBV4-2 and TRBJ2-5, with D perhaps TRBD2 (6 bases). The ends were cut back, 4 bases at V and 5 bases at J, with 11 bases in the middle. This CDR3 has 13 amino acids. Germline V gene lookup returns CDR1 LGHNA and CDR2 YNFKEQ. CDR3 region: CASSPGREETQYF. The CDR3 DNA follows: TGTGCCAGCAGCCCTGGACGGGAGGAGACCCAGTACTTC.

The CDR3: CASSSGTGNGYTF. The CDR3 region has the DNA TGCGCCAGCAGCTCCGGGACAGGAAATGGCTACACCTTC. The chain uses TRBV4-1 and TRBJ1-2; 8 bases line up with TRBD1. Germline-derived CDR1 and CDR2 are MGHRA and YSYEKL. The CDR3 is made up of 13 amino acids. Losses at the gene ends were 5 bases for V and 6 bases for J; bases not matched to a gene: 5.

The chain couples TRBV9 to TRBJ1-1, with TRBD1 as a possible D gene (6 bases). This CDR3 region has 15 residues. V shed 1 base and J shed 1 base, with 11 bases lying between them. Germline CDR1 and CDR2: SGDLS and YYNGEE. CDR3 DNA sequence: TGTGCCAGCAGCGTACAGGGGAAACCGAACACTGAAGCTTTCTTT. Residues: CASSVQGKPNTEAFF.

The genes are TRBV5-1 and TRBJ2-7, with unresolved D. Deletions cut 0 bases from V and 3 bases from J, with 7 bases between. Germline-derived CDR1 and CDR2 are SGHRS and YFSETQ. CDR3 length equals 13 residues. CDR3: CASSLAQHYEQYF. CDR3 nucleotides: TGCGCCAGCAGCTTGGCACAGCACTACGAGCAGTACTTC.